This T cell receptor beta chain derives from a study of early T cells in non-severe SARS-CoV-2 infection. Across the whole study: Bulk RNA taken from unsorted whole blood was sequenced, leaving chains unpaired.

Individually, cDNA molecules had unique molecular identifiers attached to them. TCRdb ran MiXCR on the 5' RACE reads and lists one entry per CDR3 protein. The sample has some 66,000 distinct CDR3 sequences, less than 15% seen once; the top ten hold 5% to 5.5%. Notes on the study in general: There was a bias toward anti-spike CD8 responses in VDJdb matching, which missed private and CD4 specificities.

V was pared by 3 bases and J by 4 bases, with 13 bases between. Germline loops: CDR1 SEHNR, CDR2 FQNEAQ (reference sequence). The CDR3 runs 15 residues. This clonotype has at least ten counts. Its antigen is as yet unknown. The sample consisted of whole blood. V gene TRBV7-9 combines with J gene TRBJ2-1; TRBD2 might be the D (6 bases). The sequence derives from an adult who was a healthcare worker with PCR-confirmed SARS-CoV-2 infection or an uninfected control (not recorded which). This chain's CDR3 is CASSFFEGGYNEQFF. The CDR3, as DNA: TGTGCCAGCAGCTTCTTCGAGGGAGGATACAATGAGCAGTTCTTC.